The TCR beta chain under discussion was sequenced for a study of blood T cell repertoires in COVID-19. In the study overall: T cells, B-cell-depleted T cells, or PBMCs supplied cDNA or gDNA.

V dropped 1 base and J dropped 0 bases, with 12 bases sitting between them. Per germline, CDR1 SQVTM and CDR2 ANQGSEA. The length of the CDR3 is 15 residues. Original processing notes: By means of reference gene primer amplification, nucleated cell counts were estimated. Sequenced by immunoSEQ multiplex PCR; TCRdb stores in-frame clones only, minus some. Clone size and the V and J calls come from that table; the DNA yielded D and trimming. The sample holds under 300,000 clones, 85% seen once. The V gene is TRBV29-1, the J gene TRBJ1-2, with D perhaps matching TRBD1 (5 bases). Input material: peripheral blood. The receptor's source is a human donor in a cohort sampled during active COVID-19. Here the CDR3 reads CSVEAKGQANYGYTF. CDR3 nucleotide sequence: TGCAGCGTTGAAGCAAAAGGACAAGCTAACTATGGCTACACCTTC.